The 29 T cell receptor beta chains listed next were all sequenced from one sample in a study of cytomegalovirus exposure and HLA in healthy donors. PCR amplification relied on 60 Vbeta primers (plus 13 Jbeta primers). Libraries were prepared by immunoSEQ multiplex PCR; TCRdb keeps only in-frame clonotypes and omits some of them. The sample carries around 150,000 clones, 79% recorded once. Material for sequencing was PBMCs. Every receptor here comes from a man aged 50 to 59 in good health and CMV-seropositive.

DNA for the CDR3: TGTGCCAGCAGTTGGGGGACAGGGACCTATGGCTACACCTTC. Translated: CASSWGTGTYGYTF. The chain carries TRBV27 and TRBJ1-2; 9 bases match TRBD1. Germline lookup yields CDR1 MNHEY and CDR2 SMNVEV (reference sequence). V lost 4 bases to trimming and J lost 4 bases; unmatched junction nucleotides: 4. This CDR3 is 14 amino acids long.

The chain is built from TRBV7-2 and TRBJ2-3; 8 nucleotides agree with TRBD2. The germline CDR1 and CDR2 sequences are SGHTA and FQGNSA. The CDR3 runs to 16 residues. Unmatched junction bases numbered 5, after V lost 2 bases and J lost 1 base. CDR3 DNA: TGTGCCAGCAGCTTAAGGCTAGCGGGTCGCACAGATACGCAGTATTTT. It is translated as CASSLRLAGRTDTQYF. The full variable domain, in which reference TRBV7-2 and TRBJ2-3 provide the parts outside the CDR3, is GAGVSQSPSNKVTEKGKDVELRCDPISGHTALYWYRQSLGQGLEFLIYFQGNSAPDKSGLPSDRFSAERTGGSVSTLTIQRTQQEDSAVYLCASSLRLAGRTDTQYFGPGTRLTVL.

This chain links TRBV7-6 with TRBJ2-5, with D possibly matching TRBD1 (6 bases). Germline CDR1 SGHVS, CDR2 FNYEAQ. The CDR3 loop spans 16 amino acids. V lost 5 bases and J lost 5, with 21 bases in between. CDR3 residues: CASSRNRVGQVETQYF. For the CDR3, the DNA is TGTGCCAGCAGCCGGAACAGGGTTGGGCAAGTGGAGACCCAGTACTTC. The variable domain in full, with the rest retrieved from reference TRBV7-6 and TRBJ2-5, is GAGVSQSPRYKVTKRGQDVALRCDPISGHVSLYWYRQALGQGPEFLTYFNYEAQQDKSGLPNDRFSAERPEGSISTLTIQRTEQRDSAMYRCASSRNRVGQVETQYFGPGTRLLVL.

The sample holds one count of this clone. V usage is TRBV7-9 and J usage is TRBJ2-1; perhaps TRBD2 as D (5 bases). CDR3 length: 14 residues. CDR1 is SEHNR and CDR2 is FQNEAQ in the germline V gene (reference sequence). V lost 4 bases and J 5 bases, leaving 12 bases between the germline ends. For the CDR3, the DNA is TGTGCCAGCAGCTCACACTGGCGGGACAATGAGCAGTTCTTC. Encoded protein: CASSSHWRDNEQFF.

A word on this clone: One junction end does not reproduce the germline sequence, and a read error may be involved. This chain connects TRBV7-9 to TRBJ1-1; 9 bases fit TRBD1. Germline CDR1 SEHNR, CDR2 FQNEAQ (reference sequence). The CDR3 is 17 amino acids. This CDR3 is CSSSIVPGQGKNTEAFF. The DNA for the CDR3 is TGTTCCAGCAGCATCGTCCCGGGACAGGGAAAGAACACTGAAGCTTTCTTT.

This chain links TRBV11-3 with TRBJ2-2; D gene uncertain. Looked up from germline, CDR1 is SGHNT and CDR2 is YENEEA. This CDR3 region has 13 residues. The V and J ends lost 2 bases and 8 bases respectively, with 9 bases between them. The CDR3 bases are TGTGCCAGCAGCTTATTCATAGCAGGGGAGCTGTTTTTT. This translates into CASSLFIAGELFF.

The gene calls are TRBV19 and TRBJ2-2, with D possibly being TRBD2 (5 bases). Deletions cut 10 bases from V and 4 bases from J, with 25 bases between. The CDR3 runs 17 residues. Germline assignment: CDR1 LNHDA and CDR2 SQIVND (reference sequence). The DNA of the CDR3 is TGTGCCACTCGGTCGGGGAAGGCCGGGCTAGGCACCGGGGAGCTGTTTTTT. Amino acid sequence: CATRSGKAGLGTGELFF. The full variable domain, with the rest looked up from reference TRBV19 and TRBJ2-2, is DGGITQSPKYLFRKEGQNVTLSCEQNLNHDAMYWYRQDPGQGLRLIYYSQIVNDFQKGDIAEGYSVSREKKESFPLTVTSAQKNPTAFYLCATRSGKAGLGTGELFFGEGSRLTVL.

This clone was counted only a few times. This chain uses TRBV10-3 with TRBJ2-3; 12 nucleotides agree with TRBD2. The trim removed 1 base at V and 0 bases at J, leaving 2 bases unmatched. Germline V gene lookup returns CDR1 ENHRY and CDR2 SYGVKD. The CDR3 runs 17 residues. The CDR3 nucleotides read TGTGCCATCAGTGAGTGGGGGACTAGCGGGAGCACAGATACGCAGTATTTT. Translating it yields CAISEWGTSGSTDTQYF.

V gene TRBV5-4 combines with J gene TRBJ2-3, with 11 bases that match TRBD2. The germline gives CDR1 SGHNT, CDR2 YYREEE (reference sequence). The CDR3 loop spans 16 amino acids. J lost 0 bases, V lost 4 bases, and 4 bases had no gene match. In DNA, the CDR3 is TGTGCCAGCAGCGGGAGGACTAGCGGGAGCACAGATACGCAGTATTTT. Encoded protein: CASSGRTSGSTDTQYF. The whole variable domain, filled in from reference TRBV5-4 and TRBJ2-3, reads ETGVTQSPTHLIKTRGQQVTLRCSSQSGHNTVSWYQQALGQGPQFIFQYYREEENGRGNFPPRFSGLQFPNYSSELNVNALELDDSALYLCASSGRTSGSTDTQYFGPGTRLTVL.

This clone has a single count. This chain's CDR3 is CASSGPGTGNYEQYF. The CDR3 coding sequence is TGTGCCAGCAGTGGACCCGGGACAGGAAACTACGAGCAGTACTTC. The gene calls are TRBV6-6 and TRBJ2-7; 8 bases align to TRBD1. Germline-derived CDR1 and CDR2 are MNHNY and SVGAGI (reference sequence). The CDR3 is 15 residues long. The trim removed 5 bases at V and 3 bases at J, leaving 9 bases unmatched.

In its sample, this clone is medium-sized (0.01 to 0.1%). The V call is TRBV7-7, the J call TRBJ1-3; no clear D. The CDR3 sequence is 14 residues long. Germline V lookup: CDR1 SSHAT, CDR2 FNYEAQ (reference sequence). CDR3 sequence: CAWEARDPGNTIYF. CDR3 in DNA: TGTGCATGGGAGGCCAGAGACCCTGGAAACACCATATATTTT. Together with reference TRBV7-7 and TRBJ1-3, the CDR3 gives the full variable domain: GAGVSQSPRYKVTKRGQDVTLRCDPISSHATLYWYQQALGQGPEFLTYFNYEAQPDKSGLPSDRFSAERPEGSISTLTIQRTEQRDSAMYRCAWEARDPGNTIYFGEGSWLTVV.

This clone was detected only a few times. V and J are TRBV2 and TRBJ2-4, with 11 bases lining up with TRBD2. Germline lookup yields CDR1 SNHLY and CDR2 FYNNEI. The CDR3 sequence is 18 residues long. J lost 0 bases, V lost 2 bases, and 6 bases had no gene match. CDR3 region: CASSELAGGYLAKNIQYF. The DNA for the CDR3 is TGTGCCAGCAGTGAACTAGCGGGAGGATACCTAGCCAAAAACATTCAGTACTTC.

This chain uses TRBV19 with TRBJ1-2, with D maybe TRBD1 (5 bases). V was trimmed by 2 bases and J by 3 bases, leaving 16 bases between them. CDR1 and CDR2 from the germline V gene are LNHDA and SQIVND (reference sequence). The CDR3 length is 16 residues. The CDR3 protein is CASSIWDADRDYGYTF. The CDR3 nucleotides are TGTGCCAGTAGTATATGGGATGCAGACAGAGACTATGGCTACACCTTC.

The chain joins TRBV6-6 to TRBJ1-3, with a possible D match to TRBD1 (6 bases). The V and J ends lost 7 bases and 1 base respectively, with 17 bases between them. The CDR3 length is 16 residues. CDR1 and CDR2 from the germline V gene are MNHNY and SVGAGI (reference sequence). CDR3 nucleotide sequence: TGTGCCAGCACCGACAGGCGTCGGGCGTCTGGAAACACCATATATTTT. Its protein product is CASTDRRRASGNTIYF.

The chain combines TRBV5-1 with TRBJ1-1; D remains unclear. CDR3 length: 13 amino acids. Germline V lookup: CDR1 SGHRS, CDR2 YFSETQ. V was clipped by 2 bases and J by 5 bases, with 10 bases between them. The CDR3 protein is CASSFLGQTEAFF. The DNA for the CDR3 is TGCGCCAGCAGCTTTTTGGGCCAAACTGAAGCTTTCTTT.

V usage is TRBV6-1 and J usage is TRBJ2-1, with 11 bases lining up with TRBD2. Germline lookup yields CDR1 MNHNS and CDR2 SASEGT. The V and J ends lost 8 bases and 4 bases, in that order; junction bases with no gene match: 7. The CDR3 runs to 15 residues. CDR3 residues: CASRRLAGSYNEQFF. DNA for the CDR3: TGTGCCAGCCGCCGACTAGCGGGGTCGTACAATGAGCAGTTCTTC.

The J gene is TRBJ1-1, the V gene TRBV4-1; TRBD1 might be the D (6 bases). Germline assignment: CDR1 MGHRA and CDR2 YSYEKL. This CDR3 is 14 amino acids long. V was clipped by 2 bases and J by 4 bases, with 11 bases between them. The CDR3 DNA is TGCGCCAGCAGCCAAACAGGGACCGGCACTGAAGCTTTCTTT. Translating gives CASSQTGTGTEAFF.

Concerning this clone itself: Germline is not matched at one junction end, which may reflect a read error. The CDR3 DNA sequence: TGTTCCAGCAGCTTAGACGGTAATGGCTACACCTTC. This gives the protein CSSSLDGNGYTF. V usage is TRBV7-9 and J usage is TRBJ1-2; D is ambiguous. The CDR3 covers 12 residues. Germline values: CDR1 SEHNR, CDR2 FQNEAQ (reference sequence).

The rearrangement uses TRBV28 and TRBJ1-4, with TRBD1 as a possible D gene (5 bases). Trimming cost V 6 bases and J 1 base, with 15 bases left between them. The CDR3 extends over 16 amino acids. Germline lookup yields CDR1 MDHEN and CDR2 SYDVKM. The CDR3 protein is CASSVWGRGTNEKLFF. The CDR3 bases are TGTGCCAGCAGCGTTTGGGGCAGAGGAACTAATGAAAAACTGTTTTTT. The full variable domain, its missing parts supplied by reference TRBV28 and TRBJ1-4, is DVKVTQSSRYLVKRTGEKVFLECVQDMDHENMFWYRQDPGLGLRLIYFSYDVKMKEKGDIPEGYSVSREKKERFSLILESASTNQTSMYLCASSVWGRGTNEKLFFGSGTQLSVL.

This clone is judged medium-sized. Other DNA sequences of this sample code for an identical CDR3. The chain couples TRBV19 to TRBJ1-2; 9 nucleotides match TRBD1. In germline, CDR1 is LNHDA, CDR2 SQIVND (reference sequence). V dropped 4 bases and J dropped 6; count of bases not matched to a gene: 3. The CDR3 contains 13 residues. The CDR3: CASSRGQGNGYTF. For the CDR3, the DNA is TGTGCCAGTAGTAGGGGACAGGGTAATGGCTACACCTTC.

CDR3 DNA: TGCAGCGTTTCGCAGGAACTTAATTCACCCCTCCACTTT. Protein product: CSVSQELNSPLHF. The chain links TRBV29-1 to TRBJ1-6; no definite D call. The V gene's germline CDR1 is SQVTM and CDR2 ANQGSEA. Trimming removed 5 bases at V and 6 bases at J, with 11 bases between. The CDR3 totals 13 residues.

This clone was counted a few times. This chain links TRBV11-2 with TRBJ2-3; D perhaps matches TRBD2 (6 bases). CDR3 length equals 15 residues. Trimming stripped 4 bases from V and 2 bases from J, with 13 bases between. CDR1 SGHAT and CDR2 FQNNGV come from the germline V gene. The CDR3 region has the DNA TGTGCCAGCAGCTCTAGGAGGGGCTACACAGATACGCAGTATTTT. This encodes CASSSRRGYTDTQYF.

The chain recombines TRBV15 with TRBJ2-5; TRBD1 matches 7 bases. With the DNA end fitting TRBJ2-7 better, the J assignment may be wrong. The germline CDR1 and CDR2 sequences are LNHNV and YYDKDF (reference sequence). The length of the CDR3 is 15 residues. The CDR3 region is CATSRETGALYEQYF. The CDR3 DNA sequence: TGTGCCACCAGCAGAGAAACAGGGGCCCTCTACGAGCAGTACTTC.

The V gene is TRBV10-1, the J gene TRBJ2-5; weak D call: TRBD1 (5 bases). The CDR3 loop spans 15 amino acids. V was clipped by 2 bases and J by 5 bases, with 15 bases between them. Germline V CDR1 and CDR2: WNHNN, SYGVQD (reference sequence). The CDR3 is CASSEVRVGRETQYF. In nucleotides, the CDR3 is TGCGCCAGCAGTGAGGTCAGGGTAGGACGGGAGACCCAGTACTTC.

The chain combines TRBV6-6 with TRBJ2-5; TRBD2 matches 12 bases. Germline V CDR1 and CDR2: MNHNY, SVGAGI (reference sequence). This CDR3 region has 15 residues. The J segment lost 4 bases and the V segment lost 6 bases, leaving 6 bases of the junction unmatched. For the CDR3, the DNA is TGTGCCAGCAGACTGACTAGCGGGAGCGCAGAGACCCAGTACTTC. Translated, it gives CASRLTSGSAETQYF.

V usage is TRBV19 and J usage is TRBJ1-1; a weak D match, TRBD1 (6 bases). The CDR3 loop spans 14 amino acids. Looked up from germline, CDR1 is LNHDA and CDR2 is SQIVND (reference sequence). The V gene lost 1 base and the J gene lost 6 bases, with 12 bases spanning the gap. The CDR3 reads CASSIVSKGAEAFF. The CDR3, as DNA: TGTGCCAGTAGTATAGTCTCAAAGGGGGCTGAAGCTTTCTTT.

The chain joins TRBV5-1 to TRBJ2-1, with 8 positions matching TRBD1. The trim removed 0 bases at V and 4 bases at J, leaving 3 bases unmatched. Germline loops: CDR1 SGHRS, CDR2 YFSETQ. The CDR3 totals 15 residues. The CDR3 coding sequence is TGCGCCAGCAGCTTGGTACAGGGGGAGTACAATGAGCAGTTCTTC. It is translated as CASSLVQGEYNEQFF.

J is TRBJ1-2 and V is TRBV30; no clear D. Germline assignment: CDR1 GTSNPN and CDR2 SVGIG (reference sequence). The CDR3 loop spans 15 amino acids. The V end was cut by 5 bases, the J end by 1 base, with 17 bases between. CDR3 residues: CAWDLGRLSNYGYTF. For the CDR3, the DNA is TGTGCCTGGGATCTCGGCAGACTTAGTAACTATGGCTACACCTTC.

This chain connects TRBV2 to TRBJ2-2; 8 bases fit TRBD1. The V and J ends lost 2 bases and 0 bases, in that order; junction bases with no gene match: 2. The germline gives CDR1 SNHLY, CDR2 FYNNEI. This CDR3 has 16 amino acids. CDR3 sequence: CASSEQGAANTGELFF. The CDR3 coding sequence is TGTGCCAGCAGTGAACAGGGGGCGGCGAACACCGGGGAGCTGTTTTTT.